This T cell receptor beta chain is from a study of Graves' ophthalmopathy and Graves' hyperthyroidism. Ophthalmopathy absent within 18 months of follow-up marked hyperthyroidism as stable. Study-level findings and limits: The model's prediction of ophthalmopathy progression had 70.59% sensitivity and 72% to 75% specificity.

About this clonotype itself: Antigen: not known. It may be a read error: a sequence one base away is much more abundant.

As the template, RNA transcripts were used to amplify TCR beta CDR3 regions. HTBI-primed first-round RT-PCR preceded second-round multiplex PCR. TCRdb analysed the multiplex PCR reads with MiXCR anew, one entry per CDR3 protein. The table records 400,000 or so distinct CDR3 sequences, just over 15% of them present only once. Germline CDR1 MNHEY, CDR2 SVGAGI. CDR3 length: 18 amino acids. This receptor was identified in a woman younger than 35 with stable Graves' hyperthyroidism. The chain is built from TRBV6-5 and TRBJ1-6; D is possibly TRBD1 (6 bases). The sequencing sample was made of peripheral blood. CDR3 nucleotide sequence: TGTGCCAGCAGTTACTCCGTGCCTGGACAGCCAGTTTATTCACACCTCCACTTT. It encodes CASSYSVPGQPVYSHLHF.